The 9 T cell receptor beta chains presented below share a single source sample, sequenced in a study of blood T cell repertoires in COVID-19. Generated by immunoSEQ multiplex PCR, the TCRdb table keeps only in-frame clones and is missing some. Of roughly 500,000 clones listed, 89% are singletons. Sequenced input: peripheral blood. These receptors all stem from a man in his late teens or twenties with COVID-19, enrolled during active disease.

The V call is TRBV6-5, the J call TRBJ1-1; TRBD1 is a possible D gene (5 bases). V lost 4 bases and J lost 6, with 15 bases in between. This CDR3 has 14 amino acids. Germline V lookup: CDR1 MNHEY, CDR2 SVGAGI. The CDR3 spells CASSSKYRSAEAFF. In DNA, the CDR3 is TGTGCCAGCAGTTCCAAATACAGGTCGGCTGAAGCTTTCTTT.

As to this clone: The sample contains more than one DNA sequence encoding this CDR3. The gene calls are TRBV2 and TRBJ2-2, with 7 bases that match TRBD2. Germline lookup yields CDR1 SNHLY and CDR2 FYNNEI. This CDR3 region has 14 residues. Unmatched junction bases numbered 0, after V lost 0 bases and J lost 5 bases. In nucleotides, the CDR3 is TGTGCCAGCAGTGAAGCGCGGGGGACCGGGGAGCTGTTTTTT. Amino acids: CASSEARGTGELFF.

The V call is TRBV2, the J call TRBJ2-7, with D maybe TRBD2 (6 bases). Germline V gene lookup returns CDR1 SNHLY and CDR2 FYNNEI. V lost 5 bases to trimming and J lost 3 bases, with 17 bases between them. This CDR3 has 15 residues. CDR3 in amino acids: CASSTSTGVVYEQYF. In DNA, the CDR3 is TGTGCCAGCAGTACCTCGACGGGAGTAGTCTACGAGCAGTACTTC. The full variable domain, rest sourced from reference TRBV2 and TRBJ2-7, is EPEVTQTPSHQVTQMGQEVILRCVPISNHLYFYWYRQILGQKVEFLVSFYNNEISEKSEIFDDQFSVERPDGSNFTLKIRSTKLEDSAMYFCASSTSTGVVYEQYFGPGTRLTVT.

This chain connects TRBV25-1 to TRBJ1-2; 10 positions match TRBD1. V trimming: 2 bases; J trimming: 3 bases; junction bases outside the gene matches: 3. The CDR3 totals 15 residues. The germline V gene encodes CDR1 MGHDK and CDR2 SYGVNS. CDR3 sequence (DNA): TGTGCCAGCAGTGAAGAGGGACAGGGGTACTATGGCTACACCTTC. Translated: CASSEEGQGYYGYTF.

The J gene is TRBJ1-1, the V gene TRBV2; D call uncertain. Germline V gene sequence: CDR1 SNHLY, CDR2 FYNNEI. Trimming took 8 bases from V and 0 from J, leaving 16 bases between them. This CDR3 region has 15 residues. The CDR3 coding sequence is TGTGCCAGCGGGGTTTTGGGAGTTATGAACACTGAAGCTTTCTTT. This encodes CASGVLGVMNTEAFF.

The V gene is TRBV5-1, the J gene TRBJ2-5; TRBD1 aligns across 9 bases. With V trimmed by 0 bases and J by 5 bases, 5 bases remained unmatched. Germline CDR1 is SGHRS and CDR2 is YFSETQ. This CDR3 comprises 15 residues. Here the CDR3 DNA reads TGCGCCAGCAGCTTGGAGGGACAGGGTGCGGAGACCCAGTACTTC. Its protein is CASSLEGQGAETQYF.

Only one count was recorded for this clone. V is TRBV4-2 and J is TRBJ2-2, with 10 bases identical to TRBD2. Germline-derived CDR1 and CDR2 are LGHNA and YNFKEQ. The CDR3 loop spans 18 amino acids. V shed 0 bases and J 4 bases; nucleotides not matched to a gene: 8. CDR3 protein: CASSQDLRSGGATGELFF. The CDR3, as DNA: TGTGCCAGCAGCCAAGATCTTCGCAGCGGGGGGGCCACCGGGGAGCTGTTTTTT.

This clone showed up many times. The V and J genes are TRBV29-1 and TRBJ1-1; no reliable D call. CDR1 is SQVTM, CDR2 ANQGSEA, per germline. The CDR3 covers 12 residues. The ends were cut back, 2 bases at V and 2 bases at J, with 6 bases in the middle. In nucleotides, the CDR3 is TGCAGCGTTGAAATCCAAAACACTGAAGCTTTCTTT. This translates into CSVEIQNTEAFF.

V is TRBV2 and J is TRBJ2-7, with 14 bases matching TRBD2. CDR3 length: 15 residues. Trimming took 6 bases from V and 5 from J; bases not matched to a gene: 6. Germline values: CDR1 SNHLY, CDR2 FYNNEI. CDR3 protein: CASSGGLAGAHEQYF. For the CDR3, the DNA is TGTGCCAGCAGCGGGGGACTAGCGGGAGCTCACGAGCAGTACTTC.